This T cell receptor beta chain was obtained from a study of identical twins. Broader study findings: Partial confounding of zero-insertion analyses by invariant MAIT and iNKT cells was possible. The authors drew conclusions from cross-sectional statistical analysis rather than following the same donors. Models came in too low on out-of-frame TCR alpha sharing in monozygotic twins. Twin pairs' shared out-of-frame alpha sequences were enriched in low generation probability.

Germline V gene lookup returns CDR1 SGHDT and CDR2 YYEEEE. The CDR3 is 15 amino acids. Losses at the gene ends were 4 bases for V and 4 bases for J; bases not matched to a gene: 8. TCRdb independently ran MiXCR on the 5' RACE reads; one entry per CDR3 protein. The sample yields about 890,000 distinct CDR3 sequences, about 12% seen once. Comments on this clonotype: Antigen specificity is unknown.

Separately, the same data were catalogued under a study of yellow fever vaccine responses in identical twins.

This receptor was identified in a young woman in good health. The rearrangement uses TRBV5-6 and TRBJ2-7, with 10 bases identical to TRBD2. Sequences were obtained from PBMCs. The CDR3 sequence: CASSPGIAGGYEQYF. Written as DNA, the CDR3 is TGTGCCAGCAGCCCCGGTATAGCGGGAGGTTACGAGCAGTACTTC.